A selection of T cell receptor beta chains follows, all from one sample in a study of shared T cell receptors in the human thymus. Data came from immunoSEQ multiplex PCR; TCRdb stores just in-frame clones and leaves some out. The top ten clones hold 0.0095% to 0.013% of a sample with around 730,000 clones, 70% to 90% of them seen once. The same data also contributed to another study, on human thymus T cells.

The material sequenced was thymocytes. All receptors come from a girl under three years old with a congenital heart defect. Each CDR3 is given with its conserved first and last residue. The D gene is left open where the match is weak. Expanded clones get a size class; other rows say once, few or many, or leave the size out.

.	TRBD1	TRBJ2-2	TRBV5-1	TGCGCCAGCAGCTCAACCGGGACAGGGGACACCGGGGAGCTGTTTTTT	CASSSTGTGDTGELFF
.	.	TRBJ1-1	TRBV7-4	TGTGCCAGCAGCTTAGGAGAGAAGATGAACACTGAAGCTTTCTTT	CASSLGEKMNTEAFF
.	.	TRBJ1-6	TRBV5-6	TGTGCCAGCAGCCCCGTTAGAGGGGGTTCACCCCTCCACTTT	CASSPVRGGSPLHF
.	TRBD1	TRBJ1-2	TRBV5-6	TGTGCCAGCAGACAGGTGGAGGGGGACAGCTACTATGGCTACACCTTC	CASRQVEGDSYYGYTF
.	.	TRBJ1-1	TRBV9	TGTGCCAGCAGCGTAAACAGGGAGAACACTGAAGCTTTCTTT	CASSVNRENTEAFF
.	.	TRBJ1-4	TRBV20-1	TGCAGTGCTGTTGGCTCTGGAAAACTGTTTTTT	CSAVGSGKLFF
.	TRBD1	TRBJ2-2	TRBV10-1	TGCGCCAGCAGTGAGGGACAGGGGATTCCTGGGGAGCTGTTTTTT	CASSEGQGIPGELFF
.	.	TRBJ1-2	TRBV10-3	TGTGCCATCAGCTCGACGGGAAGAGATGGCTACACCTTC	CAISSTGRDGYTF
.	.	TRBJ1-4	TRBV14	TGTGCCAGCAGCCAAGATCAGGGGCAAAATGAAAAACTGTTTTTT	CASSQDQGQNEKLFF
.	.	TRBJ1-6	TRBV6-5	TGTGCCAGCAGTACAACCTCAGGGTGGAATTCACCCCTCCACTTT	CASSTTSGWNSPLHF
.	.	TRBJ1-1	TRBV4-1	TGCGCCAGCAGCCAAGAGAGGGGAGGAATGAACACTGAAGCTTTCTTT	CASSQERGGMNTEAFF
.	.	TRBJ1-1	TRBV5-1	TGCGCCAGCAGCTTTTTCGTGGGTCGAGGCACTGAAGCTTTCTTT	CASSFFVGRGTEAFF
.	.	TRBJ1-2	TRBV6-5	TGTGCCAGCAGGAGGACTAGGGCGGATGGCTACACCTTC	CASRRTRADGYTF
.	.	TRBJ2-7	TRBV7-2	TGTGCCAGCGCCCTCCGAGCGCATCACTACCGATACGAGCAGTACTTC	CASALRAHHYRYEQYF
.	.	TRBJ1-1	TRBV9	TGTGCCAGCAGCCCCCGAGGGAGGGGCCCTGAAGCTTTCTTT	CASSPRGRGPEAFF
.	.	TRBJ1-2	TRBV7-2	TGTGCCAGCAGCCACAGGGTGGGGTATGGCTACACCTTC	CASSHRVGYGYTF
.	TRBD1	TRBJ1-4	TRBV28	TGTGCCAGCAGTTTGGGGACAGGGGATGCTAATGAAAAACTGTTTTTT	CASSLGTGDANEKLFF
.	.	TRBJ2-5	TRBV7-7	TGTGCTAGCCCCCTTTTCGGGGTCCAGGGGGAGACCCAGTACTTC	CASPLFGVQGETQYF
.	TRBD1	TRBJ2-1	TRBV9	TGTGCCAGCAGCGAACAGGGGGCCTCCTACAATGAGCAGTTCTTC	CASSEQGASYNEQFF
.	TRBD2	TRBJ2-1	TRBV7-2	TGTGCCAGCAGCTTATCGGGGGGGGCGGGAAATGAGCAGTTCTTC	CASSLSGGAGNEQFF
.	.	TRBJ1-4	TRBV29-1	TGCAGCGGCTTGTTGGTGACGGGGGGTACACTTAATGAAAAACTGTTTTTT	CSGLLVTGGTLNEKLFF
.	.	TRBJ1-2	TRBV14	TGTGCCAGCAGCCCACGAAACTCGCGAAGAATTCAATATGGCTACACCTTC	CASSPRNSRRIQYGYTF
.	.	TRBJ1-6	TRBV19	TGTGCCAGTAACCAGGGACAATTTAATTCACCCCTCCACTTT	CASNQGQFNSPLHF
.	.	TRBJ1-5	TRBV6-6	TGTGCCAGCACCCCCGCTGGGACAAGTATCAATCAGCCCCAGCATTTT	CASTPAGTSINQPQHF
.	TRBD1	TRBJ2-7	TRBV29-1	TGCAGCGCCAAACCGGGACAGGAGCCCTACGAGCAGTACTTC	CSAKPGQEPYEQYF
.	TRBD1	TRBJ1-4	TRBV25-1	TGTGCCAGCAGTGGCAGGGGGGAAGGTAATGAAAAACTGTTTTTT	CASSGRGEGNEKLFF
.	.	TRBJ2-1	TRBV7-3	TGTGCCAGCAGCTTAACCCCGAGATACAATGAGCAGTTCTTC	CASSLTPRYNEQFF
.	.	TRBJ2-3	TRBV5-1	TGCGCCAGCAGCTCCAACGCAGGGATGCGATCAGATACGCAGTATTTT	CASSSNAGMRSDTQYF
.	TRBD1	TRBJ2-7	TRBV7-3	TGTGCCAGCAGCCGCACCCCGACTGCGGGACAGGGGAAATACGAGCAGTACTTC	CASSRTPTAGQGKYEQYF
.	.	TRBJ2-2	TRBV6-5	TGTGCCAGCAGGTCGGGGAACACCGGGGAGCTGTTTTTT	CASRSGNTGELFF
once	.	TRBJ1-1	TRBV30	TGTGCCTGGAGTGATGGCAGGAAATACACCTTGAACACTGAAGCTTTCTTT	CAWSDGRKYTLNTEAFF
.	.	TRBJ2-1	TRBV13	TGTGCCAGCAGCTTAGCGGGTACCTACAATGAGCAGTTCTTC	CASSLAGTYNEQFF
.	TRBD1	TRBJ2-3	TRBV15	TGTGCCACCAGCCGCACCCGGCAGGGGGATGACGCAGATACGCAGTATTTT	CATSRTRQGDDADTQYF
.	TRBD1	TRBJ1-1	TRBV6-5	TGTGCCAGCACCGAGACAGGGGGGGAGAACACTGAAGCTTTCTTT	CASTETGGENTEAFF
.	TRBD1	TRBJ2-5	TRBV27	TGTGCCAGCAGTGCCTCGCCCCGGGACAGGGAAGAGACCCAGTACTTC	CASSASPRDREETQYF
.	.	TRBJ1-1	TRBV7-6	TGTGCCAGCAGCCCTAGCCCCGACAACACTGAAGCTTTCTTT	CASSPSPDNTEAFF
few	TRBD1	TRBJ1-2	TRBV6-5	TGTGCCAGCATAGGCGGGACAGGGGATGGCTACACCTTC	CASIGGTGDGYTF
.	.	TRBJ2-7	TRBV29-1	TGCAGCGTTGTCGGACAGGGAGGGTACGAGCAGTACTTC	CSVVGQGGYEQYF
.	TRBD2	TRBJ2-5	TRBV7-9	TGTGCCAGCAGCTTAGGTCCTAGCGGGCTGGCGTTAGAGACCCAGTACTTC	CASSLGPSGLALETQYF
.	.	TRBJ1-3	TRBV19	TGTGCCAGTAGTATAGTGGCGGCCCAGGGGTCAAGGATTACTGGAAACACCATATATTTT	CASSIVAAQGSRITGNTIYF
.	TRBD1	TRBJ1-1	TRBV14	TGTGCCAGCAGCCCTACGAGAGGGGGCGCATTGGGGGACACTGAAGCTTTCTTT	CASSPTRGGALGDTEAFF
.	.	TRBJ1-2	TRBV6-6	TGTGCCAGCAGTATCCCAGGGAGGGACGGCTACACCTTC	CASSIPGRDGYTF
.	.	TRBJ1-1	TRBV5-1	TGCGCCAGCAGCTCTTACACTGAAGCTTTCTTT	CASSSYTEAFF
.	TRBD2	TRBJ2-1	TRBV4-1	TGCGCCAGCAGCCAGTCCTCGGGGGGAGTCAAGAGGTGTGAGCAGTTCTTC	CASSQSSGGVKRCEQFF
.	.	TRBJ1-1	TRBV6-5	TGTGCCAGCAGCCAGGGGTGGAACACTGAAGCTTTCTTT	CASSQGWNTEAFF
.	.	TRBJ1-5	TRBV28	TGTGCCAGCAGTTTCAAACAGGGAAGTCAGCCCCAGCATTTT	CASSFKQGSQPQHF